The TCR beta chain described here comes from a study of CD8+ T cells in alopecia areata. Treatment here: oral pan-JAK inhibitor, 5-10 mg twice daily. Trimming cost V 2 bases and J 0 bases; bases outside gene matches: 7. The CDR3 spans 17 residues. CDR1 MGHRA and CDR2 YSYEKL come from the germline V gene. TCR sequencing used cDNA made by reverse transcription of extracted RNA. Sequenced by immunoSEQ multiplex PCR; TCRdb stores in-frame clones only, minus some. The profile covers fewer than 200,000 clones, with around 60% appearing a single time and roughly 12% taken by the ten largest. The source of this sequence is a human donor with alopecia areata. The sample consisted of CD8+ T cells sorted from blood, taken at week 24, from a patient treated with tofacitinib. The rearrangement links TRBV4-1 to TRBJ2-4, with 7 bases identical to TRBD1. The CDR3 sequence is CASSQFRTGVAKNIQYF. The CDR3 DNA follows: TGCGCCAGCAGCCAATTCCGAACAGGGGTAGCCAAAAACATTCAGTACTTC.